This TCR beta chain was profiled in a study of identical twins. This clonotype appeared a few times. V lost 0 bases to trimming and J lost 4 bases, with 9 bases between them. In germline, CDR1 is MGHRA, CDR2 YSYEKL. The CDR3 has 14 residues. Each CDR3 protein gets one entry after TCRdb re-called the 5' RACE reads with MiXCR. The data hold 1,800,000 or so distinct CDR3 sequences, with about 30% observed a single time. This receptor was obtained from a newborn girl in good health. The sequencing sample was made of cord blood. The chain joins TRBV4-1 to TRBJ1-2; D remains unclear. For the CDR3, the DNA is TGCGCCAGCAGCCAAGATTGGGCGGTCTATGGCTACACCTTC. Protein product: CASSQDWAVYGYTF.